A selection of T cell receptor beta chains follows, all from one sample in a study of T-cell memory formation after mild COVID-19. In TCRdb, the 5' RACE reads were re-called with MiXCR into one record per CDR3 protein. The data hold about 430,000 distinct CDR3 sequences, with 18% observed a single time. The sequencing sample was made of PBMCs or a T cell subset sorted from them (not recorded which). These receptors all come from a man between 18 and 29 years old who had mild COVID-19 (a few samples of this study predate the infection). Cell type and time point are not known. Both conserved end residues are part of each CDR3. Each record gives: D gene, V gene, clone size, J gene, CDR3 DNA, CDR3 protein. A D gene is named only where the DNA matches it firmly. Expanded clones get a size class; other rows say once, few or many, or leave the size out.

D: .
V: TRBV27
size: .
J: TRBJ1-2
DNA: TGTGCCAGCAGTTTCTACGGGGGTAACTATGGCTACACCTTC
CDR3: CASSFYGGNYGYTF

D: .
V: TRBV7-6
size: .
J: TRBJ2-6
DNA: TGTGCCAGCACAGGGTTACCTGGGGCCAACGTCCTGACTTTC
CDR3: CASTGLPGANVLTF

D: TRBD2
V: TRBV19
size: .
J: TRBJ2-3
DNA: TGTGCCAGTAGTACGGGCGGGGGGGCCGGCGGGGATACGCAGTATTTT
CDR3: CASSTGGGAGGDTQYF

D: .
V: TRBV10-1
size: few
J: TRBJ1-1
DNA: TGCGCCAGCAGTGAGGGTGGGGGCAACACTGAAGCTTTCTTT
CDR3: CASSEGGGNTEAFF

D: .
V: TRBV7-2
size: .
J: TRBJ2-2
DNA: TGTGCCAGCAGCTTTAGGGCAGGAGGCGGGGAGCTGTTTTTT
CDR3: CASSFRAGGGELFF

D: .
V: TRBV7-3
size: .
J: TRBJ1-1
DNA: TGTGCCAGCAGCCCAGGTACGGATTTTAGAGAAGCTTTCTTT
CDR3: CASSPGTDFREAFF

D: .
V: TRBV5-1
size: many
J: TRBJ1-5
DNA: TGCGCCAGCAGCTTGGATGGTTATAGCAATCAGCCCCAGCATTTT
CDR3: CASSLDGYSNQPQHF

D: TRBD1
V: TRBV7-9
size: .
J: TRBJ1-1
DNA: TGTGCCAGCAGATCTACGGGACAGGTCTTCACTGAAGCTTTCTTT
CDR3: CASRSTGQVFTEAFF

D: TRBD1
V: TRBV5-1
size: many
J: TRBJ2-2
DNA: TGCGCCAGCAGCCCCTCGACAGGGGGATCCGGGGAGCTGTTTTTT
CDR3: CASSPSTGGSGELFF

D: TRBD2
V: TRBV20-1
size: .
J: TRBJ2-5
DNA: TGCAGTGCTAGAGACGCGACTAGCGGCCAAGAGACCCAGTACTTC
CDR3: CSARDATSGQETQYF

D: TRBD1
V: TRBV7-2
size: .
J: TRBJ2-1
DNA: TGTGCCAGCAGCACCTTTGCAGGGGGCAATGAGCAGTTCTTC
CDR3: CASSTFAGGNEQFF

D: .
V: TRBV28
size: .
J: TRBJ2-5
DNA: TGTGCCAGCAGTTTGGCGTCCCAGGGGGGAGAGACCCAGTACTTC
CDR3: CASSLASQGGETQYF

D: .
V: TRBV12-3/TRBV12-4
size: few
J: TRBJ1-1
DNA: TGTGCCAGCAGTCGAGCAATGAACACTGAAGCTTTCTTT
CDR3: CASSRAMNTEAFF

D: .
V: TRBV6-5
size: few
J: TRBJ1-1
DNA: TGTGCCAGCAGTGGGTGGCTCCTGAACACTGAAGCTTTCTTT
CDR3: CASSGWLLNTEAFF

D: .
V: TRBV20-1
size: .
J: TRBJ2-3
DNA: TGCAGTGCTATATCAGGGTCGTACACAGATACGCAGTATTTT
CDR3: CSAISGSYTDTQYF

D: .
V: TRBV18
size: .
J: TRBJ1-2
DNA: TGTGCCAGCTCACCGTCAACTGGGGCCGCCGGCGGCTACACCTTC
CDR3: CASSPSTGAAGGYTF

D: .
V: TRBV25-1
size: many
J: TRBJ2-2
DNA: TGTGCCAGCACCCCGGGGAACACCGGGGAGCTGTTTTTT
CDR3: CASTPGNTGELFF

D: .
V: TRBV15
size: .
J: TRBJ2-3
DNA: TGTGCCACCAGCAGACACAAGGGGGATCCAGATACGCAGTATTTT
CDR3: CATSRHKGDPDTQYF

D: .
V: TRBV29-1
size: few
J: TRBJ1-2
DNA: TGCAGCGTTGAAGGGCAGAACTATGGCTACACCTTC
CDR3: CSVEGQNYGYTF

D: TRBD2
V: TRBV28
size: few
J: TRBJ2-1
DNA: TGTGCCAGCAGTCTGGCGCCGGGACTAGCCGTGGGTGAGCAGTTCTTC
CDR3: CASSLAPGLAVGEQFF

D: TRBD2
V: TRBV20-1
size: .
J: TRBJ2-3
DNA: TGCAGTGCTAGAGCTCCGGGACTAAGCACAGATACGCAGTATTTT
CDR3: CSARAPGLSTDTQYF

D: .
V: TRBV7-7
size: .
J: TRBJ1-3
DNA: TGTGCCAGCAGCACCAGCTCTGGAAACACCATATATTTT
CDR3: CASSTSSGNTIYF

D: .
V: TRBV12-3/TRBV12-4
size: .
J: TRBJ1-5
DNA: TGTGCCAGCAGTCCCGCGGAAGGGAATCAGCCCCAGCATTTT
CDR3: CASSPAEGNQPQHF

D: .
V: TRBV6-5
size: few
J: TRBJ1-6
DNA: TGTGCCAGCAGTTACGTAGGGGTCTGGTCACCCCTCCACTTT
CDR3: CASSYVGVWSPLHF

D: TRBD1
V: TRBV7-3
size: .
J: TRBJ1-6
DNA: TGTGCCAGCAGCACCGGGACAGGCGCACCCCTCCACTTT
CDR3: CASSTGTGAPLHF

D: .
V: TRBV6-2/TRBV6-3
size: .
J: TRBJ2-7
DNA: TGTGCCAGCAGTTACAGAGTCAGGGGTTCATCCTACGAGCAGTACTTC
CDR3: CASSYRVRGSSYEQYF

D: TRBD2
V: TRBV5-1
size: few
J: TRBJ2-1
DNA: TGCGCCAGCAGCTCATCCGGACTAGCGGGTAATTACAATGAGCAGTTCTTC
CDR3: CASSSSGLAGNYNEQFF

D: .
V: TRBV5-1
size: many
J: TRBJ1-3
DNA: TGCGCCAGCAGCTTGACGAGCCACTCTGGAAACACCATATATTTT
CDR3: CASSLTSHSGNTIYF